This T cell receptor (beta chain) was sequenced in a study of shared clonotypes between healthy human individuals. CD4+ cells were split into CD45RA+ naive and CD45RA-negative memory subsets. Comments on this clone: No antigen is known for it.

Germline V gives CDR1 SGHRS, CDR2 YFSETQ. This CDR3 region has 15 residues. V lost 6 bases, J lost 5 bases, and 20 bases lay in between. Profiling relied on immunoSEQ multiplex PCR, and the TCRdb table lists in-frame clones only, not all of them. This table holds approximately 640,000 clones, 72% found once. Study findings and constraints: The study generally estimated greater richness for naive than memory subsets. Naive CD4 clonotypes overlapped across a few donors at around 5%.

This clonotype was sampled from a woman aged 25 to 45 in good health. The gene calls are TRBV5-1 and TRBJ2-5; possible D gene TRBD1, 5 bases. Sample: memory CD4+ T cells sorted from blood. Documented subset: CD45RA-negative fraction. The CDR3 reads CASIERGIAGETQYF. DNA for the CDR3: TGCGCCAGCATCGAAAGGGGAATAGCTGGGGAGACCCAGTACTTC.